These 20 T cell receptor beta chains came from one sample sequenced in a study of T cells after yellow fever vaccination. TCRdb redid the calling of the 5' RACE reads with MiXCR, one entry per CDR3 protein. The sample yields about 510,000 distinct CDR3 sequences, 20% to 25% seen once. The source was PBMCs, collected 21 days after the first yellow fever vaccination. The receptors derive from a man aged 18 to 29 who received the YFV17D yellow fever vaccine.

The CDR3: CATRGVNQPQHF. CDR3 nucleotide sequence: TGTGCCACAAGGGGGGTAAATCAGCCCCAGCATTTT. This chain uses TRBV6-1 with TRBJ1-5; TRBD1 might be the D (6 bases). V was pared by 10 bases and J by 4 bases, with 11 bases between. This CDR3 has 12 residues. The germline CDR1 and CDR2 sequences are MNHNS and SASEGT.

The chain links TRBV5-5 to TRBJ2-3; D may correspond to TRBD1 or TRBD2 (5 bases each). The V and J ends lost 6 bases and 4 bases respectively, with 18 bases between them. CDR3 length equals 15 residues. Germline V gene sequence: CDR1 SGHKS, CDR2 YYEKEE (reference sequence). CDR3 sequence (DNA): TGTGCCAGCAACGCCCTAGGGGCGAGGGCAGATACGCAGTATTTT. Residues: CASNALGARADTQYF.

V gene TRBV4-3 combines with J gene TRBJ1-2; 10 bases align to TRBD1. The V segment lost 5 bases and the J segment 8 bases; nucleotides outside the gene matches: 8. The germline gives CDR1 LGHNA, CDR2 YSLEER. The CDR3 is 14 amino acids. CDR3 sequence reads: CASSAVGTGVGYTF. CDR3 sequence (DNA): TGCGCCAGCAGCGCAGTCGGGACAGGGGTCGGCTACACCTTC.

This clonotype has a handful of counts. The chain couples TRBV5-1 to TRBJ2-7; D not certain. The CDR3 is 14 residues long. CDR1 and CDR2 from the germline V gene are SGHRS and YFSETQ. V lost 0 bases to trimming and J lost 2 bases, with 9 bases between them. CDR3 in amino acids: CASSLEVGPYEQYV. The CDR3 region has the DNA TGCGCCAGCAGCTTGGAGGTGGGTCCCTACGAGCAGTACGTC.

The chain recombines TRBV18 with TRBJ2-3; a weak D match, TRBD1 (6 bases). The CDR3 runs to 17 residues. CDR1 is KGHSH and CDR2 is LQKENI in the germline V gene. Trimming left V 2 bases short and J 2 bases short, with 17 bases between. This chain's CDR3 is CASSPAGARDPTDTQYF. The CDR3 nucleotides read TGTGCCAGCTCACCAGCAGGGGCGAGGGATCCCACAGATACGCAGTATTTT. The complete variable domain, with remaining parts taken from reference TRBV18 and TRBJ2-3, reads NAGVMQNPRHLVRRRGQEARLRCSPMKGHSHVYWYRQLPEEGLKFMVYLQKENIIDESGMPKERFSAEFPKEGPSILRIQQVVRGDSAAYFCASSPAGARDPTDTQYFGPGTRLTVL.

The chain joins TRBV7-2 to TRBJ1-5; D not certain. Per germline, CDR1 SGHTA and CDR2 FQGNSA. The ends were cut back, 3 bases at V and 7 bases at J, with 16 bases in the middle. The length of the CDR3 is 15 residues. CDR3 in DNA: TGTGCCAGCAGCTTCGCCCGGAGGGAGGAACAGCCCCAGCATTTT. It translates to CASSFARREEQPQHF.

In its sample, this clonotype was seen a few times. The V and J genes are TRBV28 and TRBJ1-2, with unresolved D. There are 11 residues in the CDR3. The ends were cut back, 10 bases at V and 6 bases at J, with 12 bases in the middle. Germline V CDR1 and CDR2: MDHEN, SYDVKM. For the CDR3, the DNA is TGTGCCACAATATTCTCGAATGGCTACACCTTC. Translated: CATIFSNGYTF.

The genes are TRBV4-2 and TRBJ2-5; 10 nucleotides match TRBD2. The CDR3 extends over 15 amino acids. CDR1 and CDR2 (germline): LGHNA, YNFKEQ. V lost 0 bases to trimming and J lost 5 bases; unmatched junction nucleotides: 3. DNA of the CDR3: TGTGCCAGCAGCCAAGAAGAGCGGGGGGGGGAGACCCAGTACTTC. Translated, it gives CASSQEERGGETQYF.

This clonotype was seen only a few times. J is TRBJ1-6 and V is TRBV12-3 or TRBV12-4, with D unresolved. This CDR3 contains 16 residues. The V end was cut by 2 bases, the J end by 7 bases, with 15 bases between. CDR3: CASSLLLDQTNSPLHF. DNA for the CDR3: TGTGCCAGCAGTTTACTTCTCGACCAAACCAATTCACCCCTCCACTTT.

The chain combines TRBV12-3 or TRBV12-4 with TRBJ1-1; no clear D. There are 11 residues in the CDR3. V shed 7 bases and J shed 5 bases, with 8 bases lying between them. CDR3 loop: CASNGRTEAFF. The CDR3 region has the DNA TGTGCCAGCAACGGTCGAACTGAAGCTTTCTTT.

V gene TRBV24-1 combines with J gene TRBJ2-1; D may be TRBD1 or TRBD2 (5 bases each). Trimming removed 4 bases from V and 8 bases from J, with 20 bases in between. The CDR3 runs 16 residues. CDR1 and CDR2 from the germline V gene are KGHDR and SFDVKD. The CDR3 reads CATSDAAGPRGDEQFF. The CDR3 coding sequence is TGTGCCACCAGTGACGCTGCCGGCCCCCGAGGGGATGAGCAGTTCTTC.

V usage is TRBV6-1 and J usage is TRBJ2-1; weak D call: TRBD1 (6 bases). The length of the CDR3 is 15 residues. Trimming stripped 5 bases from V and 7 bases from J, with 18 bases between. CDR1 MNHNS and CDR2 SASEGT come from the germline V gene. CDR3 in DNA: TGTGCCAGCAGTACAGGGATGACTTCGGTGAATGAGCAGTTCTTC. This codes for CASSTGMTSVNEQFF.

The chain uses TRBV7-9 and TRBJ1-2; D is ambiguous. The CDR3 has 12 amino acids. With 5 bases removed from V and 7 bases from J, the gap between germline ends came to 11 bases. Germline CDR1 and CDR2: SEHNR and FQNEAQ (reference sequence). For the CDR3, the DNA is TGTGCCAGCAGCCCTAGCTCGCCTGGCTACACCTTC. Translated: CASSPSSPGYTF.

This clonotype appeared a few times. The chain recombines TRBV6-1 with TRBJ2-5; D is uncertain. Germline CDR1 is MNHNS and CDR2 is SASEGT. The CDR3 covers 13 residues. Trimming cost V 4 bases and J 1 base, with 7 bases left between them. The CDR3 nucleotides are TGTGCCAGCAGTGCCCCGGTCCAAGAGACCCAGTACTTC. Its translation is CASSAPVQETQYF.

This clonotype was recorded a few times. The rearrangement links TRBV6-2 or TRBV6-3 to TRBJ1-1, with unresolved D. CDR1 is MNHEY and CDR2 is SVGEGT in the germline V gene. CDR3 size: 13 residues. V was trimmed by 2 bases and J by 6 bases, leaving 10 bases between them. The CDR3 is CASSYVTSAEAFF. The DNA for the CDR3 is TGTGCCAGCAGTTACGTAACTTCGGCTGAAGCTTTCTTT.

The genes are TRBV7-9 and TRBJ2-1, with 9 bases that match TRBD1. Trimming cost V 8 bases and J 6 bases; bases outside gene matches: 5. CDR1 is SEHNR and CDR2 is FQNEAQ in the germline V gene (reference sequence). The CDR3 contains 13 residues. The CDR3 bases are TGTGCCAGCCGGACAGGGGTCCTCAATGAGCAGTTCTTC. Translating gives CASRTGVLNEQFF.

The chain is built from TRBV15 and TRBJ2-7; 8 bases map to TRBD1. This CDR3 has 18 amino acids. The trim removed 1 base at V and 0 bases at J, leaving 11 bases unmatched. In germline, CDR1 is LNHNV, CDR2 YYDKDF (reference sequence). This CDR3 reads CATSRGGSGTGSSYEQYV. The CDR3 bases are TGTGCCACCAGCAGAGGTGGTTCCGGGACAGGAAGCTCCTACGAGCAGTACGTC.

This clonotype was seen many times. CDR3 sequence (DNA): TGCGCCAGCAGCGCCACAGGGGGCCACTACGAGCAGTACGTC. Translating gives CASSATGGHYEQYV. The J gene is TRBJ2-7, the V gene TRBV5-1; 9 bases align to TRBD1. Germline CDR1 is SGHRS and CDR2 is YFSETQ. The trim removed 4 bases at V and 3 bases at J, leaving 5 bases unmatched. The CDR3 is made up of 14 amino acids.

This clonotype was counted a few times. This chain uses TRBV7-2 with TRBJ2-2, with 10 nucleotides matching TRBD2. V was clipped by 8 bases and J by 4 bases; unmatched bases: 7. CDR3 size: 15 residues. Germline V gene data show CDR1 as SGHTA and CDR2 as FQGNSA. The CDR3 region has the DNA TGTGCCAGCCTAAGCGGGGGGGCGCTCACCGGGGAGCTGTTTTTT. Its protein is CASLSGGALTGELFF.

This rearrangement joins TRBV6-2 or TRBV6-3 to TRBJ2-5; D gene uncertain. This CDR3 comprises 16 residues. Per germline, CDR1 MNHEY and CDR2 SVGEGT. Trimming removed 0 bases at V and 1 base at J, with 12 bases between. CDR3 DNA sequence: TGTGCCAGCAGTTACTCGATTGGGGTACGCCAAGAGACCCAGTACTTC. As protein: CASSYSIGVRQETQYF.